The text below deals with one T cell receptor beta chain. This sample is part of a study of T-cell memory formation after mild COVID-19. The CDR3 runs to 15 residues. Per the germline V gene, CDR1 is SGHVS and CDR2 is FNYEAQ. V was pared by 2 bases and J by 6 bases, with 14 bases between. TCRdb re-derived calls from the 5' RACE reads in MiXCR, one entry per CDR3 protein. The data hold roughly 120,000 distinct CDR3 sequences, with about 20% observed a single time. The chain couples TRBV7-6 to TRBJ2-1; possibly TRBD2 for D (7 bases). The sequencing sample was made of PBMCs or a T cell subset sorted from them (not recorded which). The clonotype was recovered from a man aged 18-30 years who had mild COVID-19 (a few samples of this study predate the infection). Cell type and time point are not known. The CDR3 nucleotides are TGTGCCAGCAGCTTATTTGAGGGGGGGATCAATGAGCAGTTCTTC. Translation gives CASSLFEGGINEQFF.